These 29 T cell receptor beta chains share one sample of origin, sequenced in a study of blood T cell repertoires in COVID-19. Repertoires were generated with immunoSEQ multiplex PCR, while TCRdb's copy carries only in-frame clones and drops some. The data show hundreds of thousands of clones, 87% seen once. Sequencing was performed on peripheral blood. The source is a man aged 18 to 29 with active or convalescent COVID-19.

The V and J genes are TRBV7-2 and TRBJ1-2; D uncertain. The germline CDR1 and CDR2 sequences are SGHTA and FQGNSA. The CDR3 spans 13 residues. The V and J ends lost 1 base and 4 bases respectively, with 7 bases between them. The CDR3 coding sequence is TGTGCCAGCAGCTTAGACAGCTTCTATGGCTACACCTTC. Amino acids: CASSLDSFYGYTF.

Only one count was recorded for this clone. The gene calls are TRBV27 and TRBJ1-1; possibly TRBD1 for D (5 bases). Trimming removed 7 bases at V and 2 bases at J, with 14 bases between. CDR1 is MNHEY, CDR2 SMNVEV, per germline (reference sequence). This CDR3 is 14 amino acids long. CDR3 amino acids: CASTPGVFNTEAFF. The CDR3 DNA reads as TGTGCCAGCACCCCGGGGGTATTTAACACTGAAGCTTTCTTT.

A single count supports this clone. The chain uses TRBV10-3 and TRBJ2-3, with D maybe TRBD2 (7 bases). Germline assignment: CDR1 ENHRY and CDR2 SYGVKD. The V end lost 8 bases, the J end lost 4 bases, and 16 bases lay between the germline ends. This CDR3 is 14 amino acids long. The CDR3 spells CAIGTGGGSDTQYF. The CDR3 DNA sequence: TGTGCCATCGGGACGGGGGGCGGCTCAGATACGCAGTATTTT.

The count of this clone is one. This rearrangement joins TRBV29-1 to TRBJ2-3; 8 bases fit TRBD1. V was clipped by 0 bases and J by 3 bases; unmatched bases: 8. Per the germline V gene, CDR1 is SQVTM and CDR2 is ANQGSEA. This CDR3 region has 16 residues. The CDR3 DNA is TGCAGCGTTGAAGATTCGACAGGGGAGACAACAGATACGCAGTATTTT. Its protein is CSVEDSTGETTDTQYF.

The chain carries TRBV27 and TRBJ2-2, with 14 positions matching TRBD2. CDR3 length: 15 residues. Germline values: CDR1 MNHEY, CDR2 SMNVEV (reference sequence). J was trimmed by 8 bases and V by 2 bases; bases with no gene match: 1. The CDR3 sequence: CASSLRTSGRGELFF. The DNA for the CDR3 is TGTGCCAGCAGTTTACGGACTAGCGGGAGGGGGGAGCTGTTTTTT.

The rearrangement uses TRBV12-3 or TRBV12-4 and TRBJ1-3, with TRBD1 as a possible D gene (6 bases). V dropped 2 bases and J dropped 5 bases, with 7 bases sitting between them. The CDR3 is 13 residues long. CDR3 sequence: CASSLQGRNTIYF. CDR3 sequence (DNA): TGTGCCAGCAGTTTACAGGGGAGAAACACCATATATTTT.

The genes are TRBV18 and TRBJ2-5; 12 bases map to TRBD2. The CDR3 runs to 20 residues. Germline CDR1 reads KGHSH; CDR2 reads LQKENI. Germline trimming cut 0 bases from V and 2 bases from J; bases unmatched to any gene: 13. CDR3 residues: CASSPPNTSGGLGRQETQYF. The CDR3 DNA reads TGTGCCAGCTCACCACCTAATACTAGCGGGGGGTTAGGTCGACAAGAGACCCAGTACTTC.

The chain joins TRBV28 to TRBJ2-7; D not certain. This CDR3 contains 14 residues. V was shortened by 6 bases and J by 4 bases, with 16 bases between the two germline ends. The germline V gene has CDR1 MDHEN and CDR2 SYDVKM. The CDR3 region is CASRQRGTIYEQYF. CDR3 sequence (DNA): TGTGCCAGCAGACAACGCGGTACGATTTACGAGCAGTACTTC.

This clone was counted only a few times. This chain links TRBV10-3 with TRBJ1-6; no firm D call. The germline CDR1 and CDR2 sequences are ENHRY and SYGVKD. Trimming stripped 7 bases from V and 8 bases from J, with 9 bases between. The CDR3 has 12 residues. CDR3 residues: CAIKQQDSPLHF. CDR3 nucleotides: TGTGCCATCAAACAGCAGGATTCACCCCTCCACTTT.

This chain links TRBV3-1 (or the pseudogene TRBV3-2) with TRBJ1-5; D possibly corresponds to TRBD1 (6 bases). Germline CDR1 and CDR2: LGHDT and YNNKEL (reference sequence). V lost 1 base and J 2 bases, leaving 15 bases between the germline ends. This CDR3 has 17 amino acids. CDR3 nucleotides: TGTGCCAGCAGCCAAGGGGAGACAGGAAGACGCAATCAGCCCCAGCATTTT. This codes for CASSQGETGRRNQPQHF.

V and J are TRBV21-1 and TRBJ1-1; the DNA was not compared with TRBD1, the D call given in the table. TRBV21-1 is listed as a pseudogene. This CDR3 contains 13 residues. The CDR3 sequence is CASAQQLSTEAFF. The CDR3 DNA reads TGTGCCAGCGCACAACAGTTATCGACTGAAGCTTTCTTT.

This chain uses TRBV19 with TRBJ2-1, with 7 positions matching TRBD2. This CDR3 comprises 15 residues. Germline-derived CDR1 and CDR2 are LNHDA and SQIVND (reference sequence). V was pared by 6 bases and J by 7 bases, with 12 bases of the junction left unmatched. CDR3 sequence: CASRTSGGSLNEQFF. The CDR3 DNA reads TGTGCCAGTAGGACCTCCGGCGGGAGTTTAAATGAGCAGTTCTTC.

This clone was observed once. V and J are TRBV6-5 and TRBJ1-1; weak D call: TRBD1 (5 bases). The CDR3 runs 13 residues. Germline CDR1 reads MNHEY; CDR2 reads SVGAGI. V gave up 4 bases and J gave up 5 bases, with 11 bases separating them. The DNA for the CDR3 is TGTGCCAGCAGTTCCCCAGGGTGGACTGAAGCTTTCTTT. Residues: CASSSPGWTEAFF.

The chain couples TRBV27 to TRBJ2-5, with D perhaps TRBD1 (6 bases). V was pared by 5 bases and J by 2 bases, with 18 bases between. The germline V gene has CDR1 MNHEY and CDR2 SMNVEV (reference sequence). The CDR3 contains 16 residues. The CDR3 DNA reads as TGTGCCAGCAGTCACGGGCCTGACAGGCTGCAAGAGACCCAGTACTTC. Encoded protein: CASSHGPDRLQETQYF.

The chain has TRBV6-2 or TRBV6-3 and TRBJ2-1, with 7 nucleotides matching TRBD1. The germline V gene has CDR1 MNHEY and CDR2 SVGEGT. V was pared by 4 bases and J by 2 bases, with 5 bases of the junction left unmatched. CDR3 length equals 15 residues. The CDR3 sequence is CASSLGGEAYNEQFF. DNA for the CDR3: TGTGCCAGCAGTTTAGGGGGCGAAGCCTACAATGAGCAGTTCTTC.

CDR3 protein: CASSLRGWPFNTDTQYF. The DNA for the CDR3 is TGTGCCAGCAGTTTACGAGGCTGGCCTTTTAACACAGATACGCAGTATTTT. The rearrangement uses TRBV28 and TRBJ2-3, with D hard to call. V lost 2 bases and J lost 2, with 17 bases in between. CDR1 is MDHEN, CDR2 SYDVKM, per germline. The CDR3 runs 17 residues. The full variable domain, with the rest looked up from reference TRBV28 and TRBJ2-3, is DVKVTQSSRYLVKRTGEKVFLECVQDMDHENMFWYRQDPGLGLRLIYFSYDVKMKEKGDIPEGYSVSREKKERFSLILESASTNQTSMYLCASSLRGWPFNTDTQYFGPGTRLTVL.

This chain links TRBV10-3 with TRBJ1-2; 8 bases map to TRBD1. V lost 6 bases, J lost 0 bases, and 3 bases stayed unmatched. The CDR3 has 14 amino acids. Germline assignment: CDR1 ENHRY and CDR2 SYGVKD. CDR3 in DNA: TGTGCCATCAGACAGGGGGTTCCTAACTATGGCTACACCTTC. Translating it yields CAIRQGVPNYGYTF.

V and J are TRBV5-6 and TRBJ2-7; D may be TRBD2 (5 bases). The CDR3 spans 13 residues. V was trimmed by 4 bases and J by 5 bases, leaving 13 bases between them. Germline CDR1 reads SGHDT; CDR2 reads YYEEEE. The CDR3 sequence: CASSPEPGNEQYF. The CDR3 nucleotides are TGTGCCAGCAGCCCAGAGCCGGGGAACGAGCAGTACTTC.

The J gene is TRBJ2-1, the V gene TRBV27, with 9 bases identical to TRBD2. This CDR3 contains 14 residues. The V segment lost 5 bases and the J segment 6 bases; nucleotides outside the gene matches: 5. Germline CDR1 reads MNHEY; CDR2 reads SMNVEV (reference sequence). Here the CDR3 reads CASSAGTSPNEQFF. In DNA form, the CDR3 reads TGTGCCAGCAGTGCCGGGACTAGCCCCAATGAGCAGTTCTTC.

This chain uses TRBV29-1 with TRBJ2-7; TRBD2 matches at 9 bases. Per germline, CDR1 SQVTM and CDR2 ANQGSEA. The CDR3 is 14 amino acids. The junction had 6 bases not matched to a gene; V was cut back by 4 bases and J by 2 bases. The CDR3 bases are TGCAGCGTTGTCGCTAGCGGGAACCCCTACGAGCAGTACTTC. This sequence encodes CSVVASGNPYEQYF.

The genes are TRBV5-6 and TRBJ2-5; D unresolved. Trimming removed 0 bases at V and 3 bases at J, with 12 bases between. Germline CDR1 is SGHDT and CDR2 is YYEEEE. The CDR3 has 15 residues. The CDR3 sequence is CASSLASYLEETQYF. CDR3 in DNA: TGTGCCAGCAGCTTGGCTTCCTACCTTGAAGAGACCCAGTACTTC. The full variable domain, rest sourced from reference TRBV5-6 and TRBJ2-5, is DAGVTQSPTHLIKTRGQQVTLRCSPKSGHDTVSWYQQALGQGPQFIFQYYEEEERQRGNFPDRFSGHQFPNYSSELNVNALLLGDSALYLCASSLASYLEETQYFGPGTRLLVL.

The chain combines TRBV6-5 with TRBJ1-6, with D perhaps TRBD1 (6 bases). Trimming left V 3 bases short and J 8 bases short, with 14 bases between. Looked up from germline, CDR1 is MNHEY and CDR2 is SVGAGI. The CDR3 sequence is 15 residues long. CDR3 sequence reads: CASSYLEQGDSPLHF. For the CDR3, the DNA is TGTGCCAGCAGTTATTTAGAACAGGGAGATTCACCCCTCCACTTT.

The chain couples TRBV15 to TRBJ1-1, with D unclear. The CDR3 length is 15 residues. Germline V gene sequence: CDR1 LNHNV, CDR2 YYDKDF (reference sequence). The V gene lost 1 base and the J gene lost 2 bases, with 11 bases spanning the gap. The CDR3 bases are TGTGCCACCAGCAGAGTGGGCTCTATTAACACTGAAGCTTTCTTT. Translating gives CATSRVGSINTEAFF.

The V call is TRBV24-1, the J call TRBJ2-1; D is unresolved. This CDR3 region has 11 residues. V lost 4 bases and J 8 bases, leaving 5 bases between the germline ends. Germline V gene sequence: CDR1 KGHDR, CDR2 SFDVKD. This CDR3 reads CATSDIHEQFF. The DNA of the CDR3 is TGTGCCACCAGTGACATCCATGAGCAGTTCTTC.

This chain's CDR3 is CASSRHGMGYEQYF. DNA of the CDR3: TGTGCCAGCAGCCGACACGGGATGGGCTACGAGCAGTACTTC. V gene TRBV27 combines with J gene TRBJ2-7; D perhaps matches TRBD2 (5 bases). The CDR3 loop spans 14 amino acids. V shed 6 bases and J shed 3 bases, with 15 bases lying between them. Per the germline V gene, CDR1 is MNHEY and CDR2 is SMNVEV (reference sequence).

The chain joins TRBV9 to TRBJ2-2; 10 positions match TRBD1. CDR1 is SGDLS and CDR2 is YYNGEE in the germline V gene. The CDR3 totals 15 residues. Trimming at V came to 3 bases and at J to 4 bases, leaving 3 bases not matched to a gene. The CDR3 spells CASSDDRGPTGELFF. Here the CDR3 DNA reads TGTGCCAGCAGCGATGACAGGGGGCCCACCGGGGAGCTGTTTTTT.

In DNA form, the CDR3 reads TGTGCCAGCTCACCTGGGGGGGGGAAAAGCCAGCCCCAGCATTTT. Its protein product is CASSPGGGKSQPQHF. J is TRBJ1-5 and V is TRBV18; possible D gene TRBD1, 5 bases. Germline CDR1 is KGHSH and CDR2 is LQKENI. V was shortened by 3 bases and J by 7 bases, with 16 bases between the two germline ends. The CDR3 is made up of 15 amino acids.

The chain employs TRBV9 and TRBJ1-4, with D possibly matching TRBD1 (5 bases). V lost 3 bases, J lost 4 bases, and 10 bases lay in between. The CDR3 is 14 residues long. Germline-derived CDR1 and CDR2 are SGDLS and YYNGEE. The CDR3 DNA is TGTGCCAGCAGCGCGCAGGGTTTTAATGAAAAACTGTTTTTT. This codes for CASSAQGFNEKLFF.

The rearrangement links TRBV4-3 to TRBJ1-1; tentative D call: TRBD1 (5 bases). The CDR3 spans 14 residues. Germline V gives CDR1 LGHNA, CDR2 YSLEER. The V end was cut by 1 base, the J end by 4 bases, with 10 bases between. The CDR3 is CASSQVQGFTEAFF. The DNA of the CDR3 is TGCGCCAGCAGCCAAGTGCAGGGTTTCACTGAAGCTTTCTTT.